The rows below give T cell receptor beta chains drawn from one sample of a study of cytomegalovirus exposure and HLA in healthy donors. Using immunoSEQ multiplex PCR, the repertoire was profiled, and TCRdb retains in-frame clones only, with some absent. The sample lists about 150,000 clones; approximately 64% were seen once. Sequencing was performed on PBMCs. These receptors all come from a woman between 40 and 50 years old in good health and CMV-seronegative. Each CDR3 is given with its conserved first and last residue. D genes are given only for firm matches. Size is omitted from some rows. Given values are once, few, many or a class for expanded clones.

TRBV5-1	TRBJ1-2	NA	TRBD1	TGCGCCAGCAGTCTGGACAGGGGAGATGGCTACACCTTC	CASSLDRGDGYTF
TRBV5-1	TRBJ2-1	NA	NA	TGCGCCAGCAGCTTGGCCCCCCTCTCCTACAATGAGCAGTTCTTC	CASSLAPLSYNEQFF
TRBV19	TRBJ1-1	once	NA	TGTGCCAGTTCAGGGCGGAACACTGAAGCTTTCTTT	CASSGRNTEAFF
TRBV7-9	TRBJ1-4	few	NA	TGTGCCAGCAGCTCCTCGGGTACCAATGAAAAACTGTTTTTT	CASSSSGTNEKLFF
TRBV7-9	TRBJ1-1	NA	NA	TGTGCCAGCAGCCTCCTTATGGGCGGACAGAGGAACACTGAAGCTTTCTTT	CASSLLMGGQRNTEAFF
TRBV7-6	TRBJ1-1	NA	NA	TGTGCCAGCAGCCCCAGGGCCCCAGTCAACACTGAAGCTTTCTTT	CASSPRAPVNTEAFF
TRBV5-6	TRBJ1-4	NA	NA	TGTGCCAGCAGTACTCCGGGAGAGGAAAAACTGTTTTTT	CASSTPGEEKLFF
TRBV6-1	TRBJ1-4	NA	NA	TGTGCCGGGTCCTCAGGGATAACTAATGAAAAACTGTTTTTT	CAGSSGITNEKLFF
TRBV6-1	TRBJ2-3	once	TRBD2	TGTGCCAGCAGTGAAGGTAGTAGCGGGGTTACAGATACGCAGTATTTT	CASSEGSSGVTDTQYF
TRBV6-5	TRBJ1-1	few	NA	TGTGCCACCTCCCGAGGGGGTGACACTGAAGCTTTCTTT	CATSRGGDTEAFF
TRBV7-9	TRBJ1-2	NA	TRBD1	TGTGCCAGCAGTCCGGACAGGGGGGTAATCGATGGCTACACCTTC	CASSPDRGVIDGYTF
TRBV9	TRBJ1-6	NA	NA	TGTGCCAGCAGCGCCCATCTAGGAAGGACCTATAATTCACCCCTCCACTTT	CASSAHLGRTYNSPLHF
TRBV7-3	TRBJ2-2	NA	NA	TGTGCCAGCAGCTTAGGCAGCACCGGGGAGCTGTTTTTT	CASSLGSTGELFF
TRBV19	TRBJ1-4	few	NA	TGTGCCAGTAGTATTCGGATCCTGGGGCCAACTAATGAAAAACTGTTTTTT	CASSIRILGPTNEKLFF
TRBV27	TRBJ2-2	NA	NA	TGTGCCAGCAGTTCCGTATGGGACATTGCTCATAACACCGGGGAGCTGTTTTTT	CASSSVWDIAHNTGELFF
TRBV29-1	TRBJ2-7	NA	TRBD2	TGCAGCGTTGAGGGGACTAGCGGGGACCTTTTATTCGAGCAGTACTTC	CSVEGTSGDLLFEQYF
TRBV23-1	TRBJ1-2	few	NA	TGCGCCAGCAGTCAAACTGCATCGGGTTGCGGCTACACCTTC	CASSQTASGCGYTF
TRBV5-1	TRBJ2-5	NA	TRBD1	TGCGCCAGCAGCTTGGAGGGGGCCCAAGAGACCCAGTACTTC	CASSLEGAQETQYF
TRBV19	TRBJ1-1	NA	NA	TGTGCCAGTAGTCCCCTCGGAGGCAGCCCTGAAGCTTTCTTT	CASSPLGGSPEAFF
TRBV12-5	TRBJ1-1	NA	NA	TGTGCTAGTGGCCTCCAGGGCTTCACTGAAGCTTTCTTT	CASGLQGFTEAFF
TRBV2	TRBJ2-3	NA	NA	TGTGCCAGCAGCAAGGGACTTCCGAGCACAGATACGCAGTATTTT	CASSKGLPSTDTQYF
TRBV10-3	TRBJ1-1	NA	NA	TGTGCCATCATGGGGGGCACTGAAGCTTTCTTT	CAIMGGTEAFF
TRBV5-1	TRBJ1-1	NA	NA	TGCGCCAGCAGCTTGACGGTCTCCACTGAAGCTTTCTTT	CASSLTVSTEAFF
TRBV6-1	TRBJ2-1	NA	TRBD2	TGTGCCAGCACCGTAGCGGGGGGCTCCTACAATGAGCAGTTCTTC	CASTVAGGSYNEQFF
TRBV28	TRBJ1-2	NA	NA	TGTGCCAGCAGTTCACCAGAAGGGAGAGCTAACTATGGCTACACCTTC	CASSSPEGRANYGYTF
TRBV10-3	TRBJ2-7	NA	TRBD2	TGTGCCATCAGGGAGACTAGCGGGGGAAATTGGCAGTACTTC	CAIRETSGGNWQYF
TRBV5-1	TRBJ1-2	NA	TRBD1	TGCGCCAGCAGCCCGTTCCCGGGACAGGGGGCCCGGACATACAGCTACACCTTC	CASSPFPGQGARTYSYTF
TRBV9	TRBJ1-4	NA	TRBD1	TGTGCCAGCAGCGTCAGACAGGGTAACGAAAAACTGTTTTTT	CASSVRQGNEKLFF
TRBV4-1	TRBJ1-2	once	NA	TGCGCCAGCAGCCACCTAGTAAGGTCAGGGCGTGATGGCTACACCTTC	CASSHLVRSGRDGYTF
TRBV6-6	TRBJ1-3	NA	NA	TGTGCCAGCAGTTACCTACAGGGTTCTGGAAACACCATATATTTT	CASSYLQGSGNTIYF
TRBV6-5	TRBJ2-6	few	NA	TGTGCCAGCAGACTAACAGGCTCTGGGGCCAACGTCCTGACTTTC	CASRLTGSGANVLTF
TRBV29-1	TRBJ2-3	NA	TRBD2	TGCAGCGTCCCACTAGCGGGGGGGGAGACAGATACGCAGTATTTT	CSVPLAGGETDTQYF
TRBV27	TRBJ1-5	NA	NA	TGTGCCAGCAGTTTATCTGGACGGGGGAGGCTTTCAAATCAGCCCCAGCATTTT	CASSLSGRGRLSNQPQHF
TRBV29-1	TRBJ2-7	few	NA	TGCAGCGTTGGTGAGGAGACCTACGAGCAGTACTTC	CSVGEETYEQYF
TRBV5-1	TRBJ1-4	NA	TRBD1	TGCGCCAGCAGATCGGGACAGCCGTATAATGAAAAACTGTTTTTT	CASRSGQPYNEKLFF
TRBV5-4	TRBJ2-2	NA	TRBD1	TGTGCCAGCAGCCCGACAGGGGAAACGGCCGGGGAGCTGTTTTTT	CASSPTGETAGELFF
TRBV30	TRBJ1-3	once	TRBD1	TGTGCCTGGACCAGGGACAGGGGTGTTACCATATATTTT	CAWTRDRGVTIYF
TRBV7-2	TRBJ1-5	few	TRBD1	TGTGCCAGCAGCACGGGACAGGGGAAGGAGCCCCAGCATTTT	CASSTGQGKEPQHF
TRBV18	TRBJ1-3	NA	NA	TGTGCCAGCTTAGCCCTCTCTGGAAACACCATATATTTT	CASLALSGNTIYF
TRBV5-1	TRBJ2-5	few	NA	TGCGCCAGCAGCACTGGGGACATCCAAGAGACCCAGTACTTC	CASSTGDIQETQYF
TRBV18	TRBJ2-7	few	NA	TGTGCCAGCTCACCCGGAGGCGGACAGAACGAGCAGTACTTC	CASSPGGGQNEQYF
TRBV6-5	TRBJ1-2	few	NA	TGTGCCAGCAGTTCCCTTGGCAGAACTAACTATGGCTACACCTTC	CASSSLGRTNYGYTF
TRBV7-9	TRBJ1-2	NA	TRBD1	TGTGCCAGCAGCTTCCCCAGGGGACAGGCCGAAGCTCTAGACTATGGCTACACCTTC	CASSFPRGQAEALDYGYTF
TRBV5-1	TRBJ1-6	NA	NA	TGCGCCAGCAGCTTAGGCGAGGGGGTTAATTCACCCCTCCACTTT	CASSLGEGVNSPLHF
TRBV7-9	TRBJ2-5	NA	NA	TGTGCCAGCAGCTTAGTCGGGGTCGAGACCCAGTACTTC	CASSLVGVETQYF
TRBV19	TRBJ2-7	NA	TRBD1	TGTGCCAGTAGTACGGGCACAGGGGGCCCCTACGAGCAGTACTTC	CASSTGTGGPYEQYF
TRBV6-6	TRBJ1-6	NA	NA	TGTGCCAGCAGAGGGGCAGAACGTAATTCACCCCTCCACTTT	CASRGAERNSPLHF
TRBV11-2	TRBJ2-5	NA	NA	TGTGCCAGCAGCGGGGACTGGCGGGGACCCCAAGAGACCCAGTACTTC	CASSGDWRGPQETQYF
TRBV30	TRBJ2-5	NA	TRBD1	TGTGCCTGGAGTGTCGGGACAGGCCCTATGGAGACCCAGTACTTC	CAWSVGTGPMETQYF
TRBV18	TRBJ2-7	NA	TRBD1	TGTGCCAGCTCAGGGACAGCTGCCTACGAGCAGTACTTC	CASSGTAAYEQYF
TRBV21-1	TRBJ2-2	NA	NA	TGTGCCAGCAGCAAAGCAAGCGAGAACACCGGGGAGCTGTTTTTT	CASSKASENTGELFF